The subject of this entry is one TCR beta chain. Clinical history reported by participants formed the basis on which cohorts were assigned. This CDR3 has 15 residues. With 5 bases clipped from V and 4 bases from J, the junction kept 5 bases outside the gene matches. From germline, CDR1 is PRHDT and CDR2 FYEKMQ (reference sequence). These data are taken from a study of blood T cell repertoires in COVID-19. Study-wide background: Acute-phase and convalescent COVID-19 samples originated in the United States, Italy and Spain.

Assay: immunoSEQ multiplex PCR; the TCRdb copy retains only in-frame clones and omits some. The sample has approximately 200,000 clones, nearly 90% seen once. The source is a woman between 40 and 55 years old with acute COVID-19. The rearrangement joins TRBV13 to TRBJ1-6, with 7 nucleotides matching TRBD1. Material for sequencing was PBMCs or T cells enriched from blood (not recorded which). CDR3 loop: CASSLRGEYNSPLHF. CDR3 nucleotide sequence: TGTGCCAGCAGCCTCAGGGGGGAGTATAATTCACCCCTCCACTTT.